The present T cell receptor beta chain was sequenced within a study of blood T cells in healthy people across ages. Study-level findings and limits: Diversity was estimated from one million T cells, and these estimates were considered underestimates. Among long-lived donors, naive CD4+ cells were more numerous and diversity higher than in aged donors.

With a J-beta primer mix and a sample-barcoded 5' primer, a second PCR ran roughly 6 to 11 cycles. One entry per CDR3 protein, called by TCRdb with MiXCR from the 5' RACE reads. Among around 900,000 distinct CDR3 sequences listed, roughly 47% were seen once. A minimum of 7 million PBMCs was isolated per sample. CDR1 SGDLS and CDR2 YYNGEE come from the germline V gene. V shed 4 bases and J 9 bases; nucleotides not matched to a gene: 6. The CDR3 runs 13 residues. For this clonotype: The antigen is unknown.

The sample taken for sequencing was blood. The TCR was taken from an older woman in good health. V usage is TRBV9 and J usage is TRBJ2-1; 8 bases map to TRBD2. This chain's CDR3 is CASSLGGRTEQFF. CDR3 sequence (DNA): TGTGCCAGCAGCTTAGGCGGGAGGACTGAGCAGTTCTTC.